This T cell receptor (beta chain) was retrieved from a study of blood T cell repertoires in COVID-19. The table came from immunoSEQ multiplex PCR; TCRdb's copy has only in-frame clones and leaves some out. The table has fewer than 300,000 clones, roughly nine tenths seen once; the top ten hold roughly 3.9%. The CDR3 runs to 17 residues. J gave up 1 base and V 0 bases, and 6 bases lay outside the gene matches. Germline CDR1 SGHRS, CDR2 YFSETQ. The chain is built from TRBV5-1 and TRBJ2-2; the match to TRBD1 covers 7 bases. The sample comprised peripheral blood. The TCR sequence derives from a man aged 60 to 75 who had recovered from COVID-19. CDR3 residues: CASSLAGTAKNTGELFF. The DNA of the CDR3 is TGCGCCAGCAGCTTGGCGGGGACAGCCAAGAACACCGGGGAGCTGTTTTTT.